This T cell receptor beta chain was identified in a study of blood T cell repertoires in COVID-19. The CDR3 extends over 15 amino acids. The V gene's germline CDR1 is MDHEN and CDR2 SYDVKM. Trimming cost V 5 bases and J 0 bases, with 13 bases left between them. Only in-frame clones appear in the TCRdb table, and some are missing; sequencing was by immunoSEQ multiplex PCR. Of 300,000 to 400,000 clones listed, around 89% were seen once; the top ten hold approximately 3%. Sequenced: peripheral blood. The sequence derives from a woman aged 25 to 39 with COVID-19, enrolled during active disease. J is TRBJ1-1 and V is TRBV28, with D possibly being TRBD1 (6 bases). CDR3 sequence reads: CASSPHGTLNTEAFF. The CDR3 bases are TGTGCCAGCAGTCCCCACGGGACACTGAACACTGAAGCTTTCTTT. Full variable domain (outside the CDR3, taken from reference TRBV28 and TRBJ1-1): DVKVTQSSRYLVKRTGEKVFLECVQDMDHENMFWYRQDPGLGLRLIYFSYDVKMKEKGDIPEGYSVSREKKERFSLILESASTNQTSMYLCASSPHGTLNTEAFFGQGTRLTVV.